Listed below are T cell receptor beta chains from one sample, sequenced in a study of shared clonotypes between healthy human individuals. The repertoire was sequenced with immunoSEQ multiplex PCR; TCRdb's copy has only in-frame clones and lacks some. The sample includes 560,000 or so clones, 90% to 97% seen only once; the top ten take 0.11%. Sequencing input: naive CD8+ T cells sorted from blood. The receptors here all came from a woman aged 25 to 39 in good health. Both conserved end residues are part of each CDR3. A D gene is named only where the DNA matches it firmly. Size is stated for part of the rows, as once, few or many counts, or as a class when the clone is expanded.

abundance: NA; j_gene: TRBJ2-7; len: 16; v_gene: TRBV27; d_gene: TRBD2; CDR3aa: CASSFGTSGSAYEQYF; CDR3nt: TGTGCCAGCAGTTTCGGGACTAGCGGGAGTGCCTACGAGCAGTACTTC
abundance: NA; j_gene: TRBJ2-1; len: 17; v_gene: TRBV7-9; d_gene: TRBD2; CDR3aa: CASSSWTSGSPVDEQFF; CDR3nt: TGTGCCAGCAGCTCCTGGACTAGCGGGAGCCCTGTGGATGAGCAGTTCTTC
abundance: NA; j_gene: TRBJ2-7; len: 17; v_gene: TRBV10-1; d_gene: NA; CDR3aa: CASSESPAPEKSYEQYF; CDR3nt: TGCGCCAGCAGTGAGTCCCCGGCGCCCGAAAAATCCTACGAGCAGTACTTC
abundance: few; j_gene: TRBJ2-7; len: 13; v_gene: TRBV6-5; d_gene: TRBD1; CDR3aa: CASGNRGLYEQYF; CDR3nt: TGTGCCAGCGGCAACAGGGGGTTGTACGAGCAGTACTTC
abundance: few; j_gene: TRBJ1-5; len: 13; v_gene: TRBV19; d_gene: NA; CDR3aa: CASSIPVGEPQHF; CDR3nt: TGTGCCAGTAGTATCCCCGTCGGGGAGCCCCAGCATTTT
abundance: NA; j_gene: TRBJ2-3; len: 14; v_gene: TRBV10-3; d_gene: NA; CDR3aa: CAIKVRGPTDTQYF; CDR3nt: TGTGCCATCAAGGTTCGGGGGCCCACAGATACGCAGTATTTT
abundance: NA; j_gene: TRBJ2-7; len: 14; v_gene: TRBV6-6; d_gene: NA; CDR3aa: CASSSITGYVEQYF; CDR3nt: TGTGCCAGCAGTTCCATTACAGGGTATGTCGAGCAGTACTTC
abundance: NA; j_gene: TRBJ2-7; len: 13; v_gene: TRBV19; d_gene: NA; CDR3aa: CASSIGVNYEQYF; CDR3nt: TGTGCCAGTAGTATCGGGGTAAACTACGAGCAGTACTTC
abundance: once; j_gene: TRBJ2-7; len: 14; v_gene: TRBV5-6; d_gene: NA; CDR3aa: CASSLGSSSYEQYF; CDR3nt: TGTGCCAGCAGCTTGGGGTCTAGCTCCTACGAGCAGTACTTC
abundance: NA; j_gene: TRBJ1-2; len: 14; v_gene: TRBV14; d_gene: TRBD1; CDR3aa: CASRLTGTGEGYTF; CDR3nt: TGTGCCAGCAGGCTGACCGGGACAGGGGAAGGCTACACCTTC
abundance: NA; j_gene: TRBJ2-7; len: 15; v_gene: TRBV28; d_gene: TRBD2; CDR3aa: CASSLGTSGTYEQYF; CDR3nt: TGTGCCAGCAGTTTAGGGACTAGCGGGACCTACGAGCAGTACTTC
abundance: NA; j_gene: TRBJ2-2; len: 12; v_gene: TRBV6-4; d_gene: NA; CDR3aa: CASTGETGELFF; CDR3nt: TGTGCCAGCACAGGGGAAACCGGGGAGCTGTTTTTT
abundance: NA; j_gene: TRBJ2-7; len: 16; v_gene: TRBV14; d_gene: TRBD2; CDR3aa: CASSQDGVAGVTEQYF; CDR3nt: TGTGCCAGCAGCCAAGATGGGGTAGCGGGAGTCACCGAGCAGTACTTC
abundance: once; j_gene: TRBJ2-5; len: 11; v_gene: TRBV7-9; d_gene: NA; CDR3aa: CASSLGVEQYF; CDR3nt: TGTGCCAGCAGCTTAGGAGTGGAACAGTACTTC
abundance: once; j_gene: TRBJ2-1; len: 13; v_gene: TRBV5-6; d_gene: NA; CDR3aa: CASSLGDINEQFF; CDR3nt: TGTGCCAGCAGCTTGGGGGATATAAATGAGCAGTTCTTC
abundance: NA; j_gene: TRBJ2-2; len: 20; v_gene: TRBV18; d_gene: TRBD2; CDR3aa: CASSPSVGGLAGRNTGELFF; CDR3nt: TGTGCCAGCTCACCCTCCGTGGGTGGACTAGCGGGGCGAAACACCGGGGAGCTGTTTTTT
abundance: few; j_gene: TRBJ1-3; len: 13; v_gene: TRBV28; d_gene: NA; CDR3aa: CASMKMLGDTIYF; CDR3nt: TGTGCCAGCATGAAGATGCTGGGAGACACCATATATTTT
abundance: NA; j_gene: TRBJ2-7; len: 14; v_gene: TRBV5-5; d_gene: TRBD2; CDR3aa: CASSPGLAGYEQYF; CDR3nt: TGTGCCAGCAGCCCCGGACTAGCGGGGTACGAGCAGTACTTC
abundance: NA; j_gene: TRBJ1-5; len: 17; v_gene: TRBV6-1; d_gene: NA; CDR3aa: CASSEAIGGGVNQPQHF; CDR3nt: TGTGCCAGCAGTGAAGCGATTGGGGGGGGAGTAAATCAGCCCCAGCATTTT
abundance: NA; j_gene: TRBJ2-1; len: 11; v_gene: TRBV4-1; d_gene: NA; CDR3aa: CASSLGYEQFF; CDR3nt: TGCGCCAGCAGCCTAGGGTATGAGCAGTTCTTC
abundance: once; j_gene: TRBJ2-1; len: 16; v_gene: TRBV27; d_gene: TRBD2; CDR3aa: CASSLSSGSFLHEQFF; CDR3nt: TGTGCCAGCAGTTTATCTAGCGGGAGTTTTCTCCATGAGCAGTTCTTC
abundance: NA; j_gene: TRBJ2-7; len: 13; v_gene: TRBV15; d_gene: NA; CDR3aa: CATSRGASYEQYF; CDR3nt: TGTGCCACCAGCAGAGGAGCTTCCTACGAGCAGTACTTC
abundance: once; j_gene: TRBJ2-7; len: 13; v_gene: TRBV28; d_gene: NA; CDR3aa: CASSLWGLKEQYF; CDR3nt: TGTGCCAGCAGTTTGTGGGGACTGAAGGAGCAGTACTTC
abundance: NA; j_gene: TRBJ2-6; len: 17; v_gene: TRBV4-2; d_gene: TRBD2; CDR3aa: CASSQERAGAGANVLTF; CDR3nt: TGTGCCAGCAGCCAAGAACGGGCGGGAGCTGGGGCCAACGTCCTGACTTTC
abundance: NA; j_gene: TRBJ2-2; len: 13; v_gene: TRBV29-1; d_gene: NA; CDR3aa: CSAAAVNTGELFF; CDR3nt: TGCAGCGCCGCTGCGGTGAACACCGGGGAGCTGTTTTTT
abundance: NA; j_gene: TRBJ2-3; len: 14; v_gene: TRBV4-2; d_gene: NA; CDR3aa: CASSQGLVGDTQYF; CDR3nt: TGTGCCAGCAGCCAAGGACTAGTGGGAGATACGCAGTATTTT
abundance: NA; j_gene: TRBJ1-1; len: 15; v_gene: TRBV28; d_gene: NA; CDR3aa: CASSLWGGLNTEAFF; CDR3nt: TGTGCCAGCAGTTTATGGGGGGGATTGAACACTGAAGCTTTCTTT
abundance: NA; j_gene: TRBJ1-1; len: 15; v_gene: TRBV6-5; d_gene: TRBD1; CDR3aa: CASSPLTGGITEAFF; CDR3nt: TGTGCCAGCAGTCCTCTGACAGGGGGCATCACTGAAGCTTTCTTT
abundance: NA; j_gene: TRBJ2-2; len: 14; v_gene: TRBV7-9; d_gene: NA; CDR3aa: CASSLGGNTGELFF; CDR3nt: TGTGCCAGCAGCTTAGGTGGGAACACCGGGGAGCTGTTTTTT
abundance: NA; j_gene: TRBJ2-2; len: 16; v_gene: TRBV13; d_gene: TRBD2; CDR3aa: CASGVRLAVMTGELFF; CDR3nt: TGTGCCAGCGGGGTCCGCCTAGCGGTTATGACCGGGGAGCTGTTTTTT
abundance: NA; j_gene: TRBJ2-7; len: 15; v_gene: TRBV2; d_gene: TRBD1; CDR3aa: CASSATGTGIYEQYF; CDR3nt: TGTGCCAGCAGCGCAACCGGGACAGGGATCTACGAGCAGTACTTC
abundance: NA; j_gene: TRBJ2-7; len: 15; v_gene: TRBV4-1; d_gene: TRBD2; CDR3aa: CASSPTSGRAYEQYF; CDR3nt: TGCGCCAGCAGCCCCACGAGCGGGAGGGCCTACGAGCAGTACTTC
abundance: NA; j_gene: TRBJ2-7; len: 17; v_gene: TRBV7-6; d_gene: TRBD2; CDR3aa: CASSPTTSGSDLGEQYF; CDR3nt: TGTGCCAGCAGCCCTACGACTAGCGGGAGTGACCTTGGCGAGCAGTACTTC
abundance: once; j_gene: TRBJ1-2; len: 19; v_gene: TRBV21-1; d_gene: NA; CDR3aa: CASSKVHHHINSPDYGYTF; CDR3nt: TGTGCCAGCAGCAAGGTCCATCATCACATCAACTCTCCCGATTATGGCTACACCTTC
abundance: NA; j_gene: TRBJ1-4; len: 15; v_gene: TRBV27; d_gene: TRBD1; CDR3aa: CASSLDRAPNEKLFF; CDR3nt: TGTGCCAGCAGTTTAGACAGGGCCCCTAATGAAAAACTGTTTTTT
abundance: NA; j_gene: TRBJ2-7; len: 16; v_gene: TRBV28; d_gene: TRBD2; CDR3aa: CASSSSTSGRNYEQYF; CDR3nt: TGTGCCAGCAGTTCCTCAACTAGCGGGAGGAACTACGAGCAGTACTTC
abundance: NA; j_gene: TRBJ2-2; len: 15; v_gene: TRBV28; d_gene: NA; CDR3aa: CASSLWTANTGELFF; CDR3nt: TGTGCCAGCAGTTTATGGACAGCGAACACCGGGGAGCTGTTTTTT
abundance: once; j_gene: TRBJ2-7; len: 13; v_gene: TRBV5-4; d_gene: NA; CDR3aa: CASSSDLTYEQYF; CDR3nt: TGTGCCAGCAGCTCGGACCTAACCTACGAGCAGTACTTC
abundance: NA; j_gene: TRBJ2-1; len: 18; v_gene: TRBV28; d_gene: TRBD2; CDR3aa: CASSPALRGRESYNEQFF; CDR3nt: TGTGCCAGCAGTCCCGCCTTACGTGGGAGGGAGTCCTACAATGAGCAGTTCTTC
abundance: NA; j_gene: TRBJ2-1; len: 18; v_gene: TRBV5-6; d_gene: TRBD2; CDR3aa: CASSSPGLAGGSYNEQFF; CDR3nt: TGTGCCAGCAGCTCTCCGGGACTAGCGGGGGGCTCCTACAATGAGCAGTTCTTC